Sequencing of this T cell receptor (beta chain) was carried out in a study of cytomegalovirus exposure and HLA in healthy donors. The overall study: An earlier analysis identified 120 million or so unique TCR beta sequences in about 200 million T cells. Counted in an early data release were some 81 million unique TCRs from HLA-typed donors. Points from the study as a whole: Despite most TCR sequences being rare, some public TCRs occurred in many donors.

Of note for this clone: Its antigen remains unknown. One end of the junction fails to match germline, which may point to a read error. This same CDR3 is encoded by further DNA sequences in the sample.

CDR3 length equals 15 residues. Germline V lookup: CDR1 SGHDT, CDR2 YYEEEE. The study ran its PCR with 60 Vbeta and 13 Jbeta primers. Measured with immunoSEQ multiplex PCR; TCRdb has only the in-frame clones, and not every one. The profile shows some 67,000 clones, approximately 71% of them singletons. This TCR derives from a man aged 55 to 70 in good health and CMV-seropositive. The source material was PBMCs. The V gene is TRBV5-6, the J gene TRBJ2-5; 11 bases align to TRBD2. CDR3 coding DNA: TGCGCCAGCAGCTTGGGCACTAGCGGGAGAGAGACCCAGTACTTC. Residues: CASSLGTSGRETQYF. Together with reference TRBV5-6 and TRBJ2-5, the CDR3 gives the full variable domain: DAGVTQSPTHLIKTRGQQVTLRCSPKSGHDTVSWYQQALGQGPQFIFQYYEEEERQRGNFPDRFSGHQFPNYSSELNVNALLLGDSALYLCASSLGTSGRETQYFGPGTRLLVL.